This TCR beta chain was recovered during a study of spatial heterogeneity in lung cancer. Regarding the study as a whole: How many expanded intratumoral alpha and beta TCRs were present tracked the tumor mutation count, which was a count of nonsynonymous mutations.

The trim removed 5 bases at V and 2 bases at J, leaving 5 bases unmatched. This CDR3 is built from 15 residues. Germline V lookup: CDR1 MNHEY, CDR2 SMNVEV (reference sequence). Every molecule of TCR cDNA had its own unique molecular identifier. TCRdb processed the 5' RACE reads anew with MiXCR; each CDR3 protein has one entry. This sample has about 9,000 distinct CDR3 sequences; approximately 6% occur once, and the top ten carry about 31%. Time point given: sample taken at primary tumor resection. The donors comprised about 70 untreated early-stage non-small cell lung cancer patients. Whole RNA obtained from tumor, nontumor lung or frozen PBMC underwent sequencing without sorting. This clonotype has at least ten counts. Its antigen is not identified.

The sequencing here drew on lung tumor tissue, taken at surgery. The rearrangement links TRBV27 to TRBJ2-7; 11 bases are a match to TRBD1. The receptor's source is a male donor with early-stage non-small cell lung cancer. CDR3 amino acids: CASSRGTGGPYEQYF. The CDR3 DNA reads TGTGCCAGCAGTAGAGGGACAGGGGGTCCCTACGAGCAGTACTTC.